The clone carrying this T cell receptor beta chain was counted at least ten times. CDR1 and CDR2 (germline): DFQATT, SNEGSKA (reference sequence). Trimming shortened V by 3 bases and J by 4 bases, and 15 bases separated the two germline ends. The CDR3 runs to 14 residues. Unique molecular identifiers tagged every individual TCR cDNA molecule. TCRdb processed the 5' RACE reads anew with MiXCR; each CDR3 protein has one entry. The sample lists about 6,100 distinct CDR3 sequences, around 13% seen once, with about 15% in the top ten. Time point given: sample taken at primary tumor resection. Without sorting, whole RNA was sequenced from tumor, nontumor lung or frozen PBMC. The donor group consisted of over 55 patients who had untreated, early-stage non-small cell lung cancer. This specimen belongs to a study of spatial heterogeneity in lung cancer. Study as a whole: Sequencing consistently turned up more beta-chain sequences than alpha-chain sequences.

Sequenced material: normal lung tissue next to the tumor, taken at surgery. The sequence was obtained from a male donor with early-stage non-small cell lung cancer. This chain links TRBV20-1 with TRBJ1-1, with D tentatively TRBD1 (6 bases). In nucleotides, the CDR3 is TGCAGTGCTAGGAACTTTCGGGGGGCCACTGAAGCTTTCTTT. This translates into CSARNFRGATEAFF.